This T cell receptor beta chain was identified in a study of blood T cell repertoires in COVID-19. In the study overall: Spain, Italy and the United States supplied samples that represented acute and convalescent COVID-19. The analysed material was cDNA or gDNA that came from T cells, B-cell-depleted T cells, or PBMCs.

Per the original methods: Reference gene primer amplification in the assay estimated nucleated cell counts. Only in-frame clones appear in the TCRdb table, and some are missing; sequencing was by immunoSEQ multiplex PCR. V, J and clone size derive from that table, while D and trimming were established from the DNA sequence. The table has some 71,000 clones, around 83% seen once; the top ten hold around 24%. The CDR3 is 15 amino acids. This chain uses TRBV21-1 with TRBJ2-5; the D call TRBD1 from the table was never checked on the DNA. TRBV21-1 represents a pseudogene. The sequenced sample was peripheral blood. This receptor was taken from a woman aged 45-60 years with acute or convalescent COVID-19. CDR3 sequence reads: CASSRQGLYQETQYF. As DNA, the CDR3 is TGTGCCAGCAGCAGACAGGGCCTGTACCAAGAGACCCAGTACTTC.